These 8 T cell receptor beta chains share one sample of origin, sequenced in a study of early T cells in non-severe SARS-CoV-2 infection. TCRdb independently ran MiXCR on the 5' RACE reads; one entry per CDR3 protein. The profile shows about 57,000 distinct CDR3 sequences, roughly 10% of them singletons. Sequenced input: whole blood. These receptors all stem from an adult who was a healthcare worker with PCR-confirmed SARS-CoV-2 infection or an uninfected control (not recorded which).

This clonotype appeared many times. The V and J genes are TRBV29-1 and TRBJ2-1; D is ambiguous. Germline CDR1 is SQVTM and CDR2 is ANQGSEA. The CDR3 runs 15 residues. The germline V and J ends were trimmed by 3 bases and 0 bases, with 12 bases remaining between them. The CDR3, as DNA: TGCAGCGTTGACTCGGACCAGAGCTCCTACAATGAGCAGTTCTTC. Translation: CSVDSDQSSYNEQFF.

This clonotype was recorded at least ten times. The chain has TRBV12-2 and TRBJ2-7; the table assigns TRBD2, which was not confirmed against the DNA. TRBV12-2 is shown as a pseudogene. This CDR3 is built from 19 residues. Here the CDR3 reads CASRFGDPWREGLLKEQYF. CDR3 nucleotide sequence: TGTGCAAGTCGCTTTGGAGATCCATGGCGGGAGGGCCTCCTTAAGGAGCAGTACTTC.

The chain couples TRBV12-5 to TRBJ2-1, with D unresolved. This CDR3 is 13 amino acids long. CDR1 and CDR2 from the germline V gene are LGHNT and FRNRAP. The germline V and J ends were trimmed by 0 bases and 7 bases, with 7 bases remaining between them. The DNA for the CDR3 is TGTGCTAGTGGTTTGGTACTAAGGAATGAGCAGTTCTTC. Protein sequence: CASGLVLRNEQFF. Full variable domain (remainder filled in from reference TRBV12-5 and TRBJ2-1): DARVTQTPRHKVTEMGQEVTMRCQPILGHNTVFWYRQTMMQGLELLAYFRNRAPLDDSGMPKDRFSAEMPDATLATLKIQPSEPRDSAVYFCASGLVLRNEQFFGPGTRLTVL.

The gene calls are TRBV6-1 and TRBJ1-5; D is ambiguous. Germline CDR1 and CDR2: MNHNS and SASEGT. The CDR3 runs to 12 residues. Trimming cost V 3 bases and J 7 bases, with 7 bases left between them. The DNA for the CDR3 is TGTGCCAGCAGTGACCCTAGGCAGCCCCAGCATTTT. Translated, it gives CASSDPRQPQHF.

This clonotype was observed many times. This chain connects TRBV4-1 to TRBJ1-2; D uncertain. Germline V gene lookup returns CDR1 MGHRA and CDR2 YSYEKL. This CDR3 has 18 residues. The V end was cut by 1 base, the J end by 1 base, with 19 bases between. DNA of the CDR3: TGCGCCAGCAGCCAAGGGTTCACCACAGCTTCTTTTAACTATGGCTACACCTTC. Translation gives CASSQGFTTASFNYGYTF.

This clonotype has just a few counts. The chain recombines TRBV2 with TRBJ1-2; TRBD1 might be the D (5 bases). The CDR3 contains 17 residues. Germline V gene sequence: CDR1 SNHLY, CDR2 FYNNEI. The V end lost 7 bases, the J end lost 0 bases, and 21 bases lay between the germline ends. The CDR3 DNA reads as TGTGCCAGCACCGTGGGGGGTGGGCGATACTCTAACTATGGCTACACCTTC. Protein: CASTVGGGRYSNYGYTF.

CDR3 loop: CSVIPPYNEQFF. The CDR3 bases are TGCAGCGTTATTCCGCCCTACAATGAGCAGTTCTTC. The chain is built from TRBV29-1 and TRBJ2-1; D unresolved. Trimming pared 5 bases from V and 2 bases from J, leaving 7 bases between. Germline CDR1 and CDR2: SQVTM and ANQGSEA. The CDR3 is 12 amino acids.

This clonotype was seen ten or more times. The CDR3 region is CSVESDSYEQYF. In nucleotides, the CDR3 is TGCAGCGTTGAATCAGATTCCTACGAGCAGTACTTC. The chain recombines TRBV29-1 with TRBJ2-7; unclear D gene. The CDR3 length is 12 residues. Germline V gene sequence: CDR1 SQVTM, CDR2 ANQGSEA. V shed 2 bases and J shed 1 base, with 6 bases lying between them.